Each of the 26 T cell receptor beta chains below was sequenced from the same sample in a study of beta chain features in type 1 diabetes. Isolated RNA was reverse transcribed in full, so expressed TCRB transcripts were sequenced. Sequenced by immunoSEQ multiplex PCR; TCRdb stores in-frame clones only, minus some. The sample shows under 300,000 clones, 27% of them seen only once. Sample: central memory CD4+ T cells from blood. Receptors originate from a man in his thirties or forties in good health.

This clone was counted many times. V is TRBV9 and J is TRBJ1-6; a possible D gene is TRBD1 (5 bases). This CDR3 is 13 amino acids long. Germline assignment: CDR1 SGDLS and CDR2 YYNGEE. Trimming shortened V by 4 bases and J by 7 bases, and 9 bases separated the two germline ends. This chain's CDR3 is CASSPGTNSPLHF. DNA for the CDR3: TGTGCCAGCAGCCCGGGGACCAATTCACCCCTCCACTTT.

This clone occurred many times. The chain combines TRBV5-1 with TRBJ2-5, with 7 bases that match TRBD1. V lost 4 bases to trimming and J lost 1 base; unmatched junction nucleotides: 4. Germline CDR1 SGHRS, CDR2 YFSETQ. The CDR3 is 14 residues long. Here the CDR3 reads CASSQQGFQETQYF. The CDR3 DNA is TGCGCCAGCAGCCAACAGGGGTTCCAAGAGACCCAGTACTTC.

The gene calls are TRBV5-8 and TRBJ2-5; D is possibly TRBD2 (5 bases). Germline V gene data show CDR1 as SGHTS and CDR2 as YDEGEE. Trimming stripped 4 bases from V and 5 bases from J, with 9 bases between. This CDR3 has 12 residues. The CDR3, as DNA: TGTGCCAGCAGCCCGGACTGGGAGACCCAGTACTTC. Protein: CASSPDWETQYF.

The sample holds a few counts of this clone. The rearrangement uses TRBV4-1 and TRBJ2-7; no definite D call. The germline V and J ends were trimmed by 1 base and 0 bases, with 13 bases remaining between them. CDR1 is MGHRA, CDR2 YSYEKL, per germline. The CDR3 consists of 16 residues. The chain's CDR3 is CASSQVVTAASYEQYF. For the CDR3, the DNA is TGCGCCAGCAGCCAAGTAGTAACAGCCGCCTCCTACGAGCAGTACTTC.

This clone came up a few times. The genes are TRBV20-1 and TRBJ2-7; D unclear. V was clipped by 3 bases and J by 3 bases, with 6 bases between them. This CDR3 spans 11 amino acids. CDR1 and CDR2 from the germline V gene are DFQATT and SNEGSKA (reference sequence). CDR3 sequence: CSASLDYEQYF. CDR3 DNA sequence: TGCAGTGCTAGTCTCGACTACGAGCAGTACTTC.

This clone was seen a few times. V and J are TRBV7-8 and TRBJ2-6, with D perhaps TRBD1 (5 bases). Trimming cost V 3 bases and J 1 base, with 16 bases left between them. CDR1 is SGHVS and CDR2 is FQNEAQ in the germline V gene. This CDR3 comprises 18 residues. CDR3 loop: CASSFRLGLSSGANVLTF. The CDR3 DNA reads TGTGCCAGCAGCTTCCGGTTGGGGCTCAGTTCTGGGGCCAACGTCCTGACTTTC.

Of note for this clone: At the DNA level, this CDR3 is encoded by other sequences in the same sample as well. The chain recombines TRBV30 with TRBJ2-7; 7 nucleotides match TRBD1. Unmatched junction bases numbered 1, after V lost 5 bases and J lost 0 bases. Per germline, CDR1 GTSNPN and CDR2 SVGIG (reference sequence). The CDR3 runs to 12 residues. CDR3 DNA sequence: TGTGCCTGGTCAGGGGGCTCCTACGAGCAGTACTTC. Encoded protein: CAWSGGSYEQYF.

This clone has just a few counts. J is TRBJ2-7 and V is TRBV5-1; D gene uncertain. Trimming stripped 1 base from V and 6 bases from J, with 8 bases between. The CDR3 contains 12 residues. From germline, CDR1 is SGHRS and CDR2 YFSETQ. This CDR3 is CASSLLGIEQYF. CDR3 DNA: TGCGCCAGCAGCTTGCTGGGGATCGAGCAGTACTTC.

There are a few counts of this clone. Within the sample, other DNA sequences also encode this same CDR3. The chain carries TRBV29-1 and TRBJ2-7; no definite D call. The V end was cut by 1 base, the J end by 1 base, with 2 bases between. Germline-derived CDR1 and CDR2 are SQVTM and ANQGSEA. The CDR3 runs 11 residues. The CDR3 protein is CSVEVSYEQYF. CDR3 DNA sequence: TGCAGCGTTGAAGTTTCCTACGAGCAGTACTTC.

This clone has just one count. The J gene is TRBJ2-3, the V gene TRBV9; D remains ambiguous. The germline CDR1 and CDR2 sequences are SGDLS and YYNGEE. The ends were cut back, 6 bases at V and 5 bases at J, with 16 bases in the middle. The CDR3 runs 14 residues. CDR3 in amino acids: CASTPSSHRDTQYF. In nucleotides, the CDR3 is TGTGCCAGCACCCCATCCTCACATAGAGATACGCAGTATTTT.

The chain uses TRBV7-8 and TRBJ2-5; no definite D call. Germline loops: CDR1 SGHVS, CDR2 FQNEAQ. V lost 2 bases, J lost 5 bases, and 12 bases lay in between. This CDR3 has 14 residues. CDR3 nucleotides: TGTGCCAGCAGCTTAAATTACGGCGGCGAGACCCAGTACTTC. It codes for CASSLNYGGETQYF.

This clone occurred once. The chain uses TRBV5-6 and TRBJ2-7; D unclear. In germline, CDR1 is SGHDT, CDR2 YYEEEE. With 5 bases removed from V and 1 base from J, the gap between germline ends came to 13 bases. CDR3 length: 14 amino acids. As DNA, the CDR3 is TGTGCCAGCAGTTTGCTGACAAGATCCTACGAGCAGTACTTC. Translation: CASSLLTRSYEQYF.

The chain carries TRBV11-2 and TRBJ2-7, with 9 bases aligning to TRBD2. Trimming took 2 bases from V and 1 from J; bases not matched to a gene: 12. The germline CDR1 and CDR2 sequences are SGHAT and FQNNGV. CDR3 length: 18 residues. The CDR3 DNA is TGTGCCAGCAGCTTAAGTATTAGCGGGAGTAGGAATTCCTACGAGCAGTACTTC. This gives the protein CASSLSISGSRNSYEQYF.

In this sample, this clone turned up a few times. The V call is TRBV28, the J call TRBJ2-5; the D gene is possibly TRBD2 (6 bases). The CDR3 spans 14 residues. The V gene lost 0 bases and the J gene lost 7 bases, with 12 bases spanning the gap. Per germline, CDR1 MDHEN and CDR2 SYDVKM. In DNA form, the CDR3 reads TGTGCCAGCAGTTTATGGGGAGGACGAGTGACCCAGTACTTC. Translated, it gives CASSLWGGRVTQYF. Complete variable domain (other parts from reference TRBV28 and TRBJ2-5): DVKVTQSSRYLVKRTGEKVFLECVQDMDHENMFWYRQDPGLGLRLIYFSYDVKMKEKGDIPEGYSVSREKKERFSLILESASTNQTSMYLCASSLWGGRVTQYFGPGTRLLVL.

This chain links TRBV15 with TRBJ2-3, with D unclear. Germline CDR1 and CDR2: LNHNV and YYDKDF (reference sequence). V was cut by 0 bases and J by 6 bases, with 7 bases left in between. This CDR3 is built from 13 residues. CDR3 DNA: TGTGCCACCAGCAGAGACAGAGGCGATACGCAGTATTTT. It specifies CATSRDRGDTQYF.

This clone occurred a few times. Within the sample, other DNA sequences also encode this same CDR3. V usage is TRBV5-1 and J usage is TRBJ2-3; 7 bases agree with TRBD1. Trimming cost V 0 bases and J 0 bases; bases outside gene matches: 4. The CDR3 is 16 amino acids. Germline values: CDR1 SGHRS, CDR2 YFSETQ. The CDR3 region has the DNA TGCGCCAGCAGCTTGGGACAGGGAATTAGCACAGATACGCAGTATTTT. It is translated as CASSLGQGISTDTQYF.

In its sample, this clone was seen once. This rearrangement joins TRBV2 to TRBJ1-2; 7 bases fit TRBD1. The CDR3 has 14 amino acids. CDR1 is SNHLY and CDR2 is FYNNEI in the germline V gene. Trimming removed 7 bases from V and 5 bases from J; junction bases left unmatched: 10. CDR3 protein: CASIDRAQRYGYTF. CDR3 DNA sequence: TGTGCCAGCATCGACAGGGCACAGAGGTATGGCTACACCTTC.

V and J are TRBV28 and TRBJ2-3, with 8 bases matching TRBD1. Germline V gives CDR1 MDHEN, CDR2 SYDVKM. The CDR3 loop spans 15 amino acids. With 5 bases clipped from V and 4 bases from J, the junction kept 8 bases outside the gene matches. The CDR3 DNA reads TGTGCCAGCAGTCAGGGCAGGGGGCGATCAGATACGCAGTATTTT. Its translation: CASSQGRGRSDTQYF. Using reference TRBV28 and TRBJ2-3 for the parts outside the CDR3, the full variable domain is DVKVTQSSRYLVKRTGEKVFLECVQDMDHENMFWYRQDPGLGLRLIYFSYDVKMKEKGDIPEGYSVSREKKERFSLILESASTNQTSMYLCASSQGRGRSDTQYFGPGTRLTVL.

The J gene is TRBJ2-5, the V gene TRBV4-1; 11 bases match TRBD2. Germline CDR1 reads MGHRA; CDR2 reads YSYEKL. The CDR3 runs 15 residues. V trimming: 1 base; J trimming: 8 bases; junction bases outside the gene matches: 6. The CDR3 is CASSQGLAGLGTQYF. The CDR3, as DNA: TGCGCCAGCAGCCAAGGACTAGCGGGGCTAGGAACCCAGTACTTC.

This clone was seen more than once but under ten times. The chain has TRBV4-3 and TRBJ2-7; possible D gene TRBD2, 5 bases. The CDR3 consists of 14 residues. Germline CDR1 reads LGHNA; CDR2 reads YSLEER. V was shortened by 0 bases and J by 7 bases, with 13 bases between the two germline ends. CDR3 residues: CASSQETMTGEQYF. As DNA, the CDR3 is TGCGCCAGCAGCCAAGAAACCATGACGGGGGAGCAGTACTTC.

The gene calls are TRBV6-1 and TRBJ2-1; D might be TRBD2 (5 bases). Trimming took 6 bases from V and 8 from J, leaving 8 bases between them. In germline, CDR1 is MNHNS, CDR2 SASEGT. There are 11 residues in the CDR3. CDR3 residues: CASRVDYEQFF. CDR3 DNA: TGTGCCAGCAGGGTGGACTATGAGCAGTTCTTC.

This clone was observed a few times. The chain carries TRBV30 and TRBJ2-5, with no clear D. CDR1 is GTSNPN and CDR2 is SVGIG in the germline V gene (reference sequence). V lost 4 bases and J lost 6, with 30 bases in between. The CDR3 covers 18 residues. This CDR3 is CAWTQVLGSTIEWKTQYF. The CDR3 DNA reads as TGTGCCTGGACCCAGGTTCTCGGCAGCACAATTGAATGGAAGACCCAGTACTTC. The whole variable domain, filled in from reference TRBV30 and TRBJ2-5, reads SQTIHQWPATLVQPVGSPLSLECTVEGTSNPNLYWYRQAAGRGLQLLFYSVGIGQISSEVPQNLSASRPQDRQFILSSKKLLLSDSGFYLCAWTQVLGSTIEWKTQYFGPGTRLLVL.

This clone has just a few counts. The sample contains more than one DNA sequence encoding this CDR3. The rearrangement links TRBV30 to TRBJ2-1, with 9 positions matching TRBD2. Losses at the gene ends were 2 bases for V and 3 bases for J; bases not matched to a gene: 5. The length of the CDR3 is 15 residues. CDR1 GTSNPN and CDR2 SVGIG come from the germline V gene (reference sequence). The CDR3 DNA sequence: TGTGCCTGGAGTCTATTGCGGGGGGGCTACAATGAGCAGTTCTTC. Its translation is CAWSLLRGGYNEQFF.

This clone was seen a few times. The chain carries TRBV7-2 and TRBJ2-7; 7 nucleotides agree with TRBD2. The trim removed 1 base at V and 1 base at J, leaving 4 bases unmatched. Germline V gives CDR1 SGHTA, CDR2 FQGNSA. The CDR3 has 15 amino acids. The CDR3 region has the DNA TGTGCCAGCAGCTTAGAGGGAGGGGTGTCCTACGAGCAGTACTTC. Protein product: CASSLEGGVSYEQYF.

The rearrangement links TRBV29-1 to TRBJ2-1; TRBD1 might be the D (5 bases). The germline gives CDR1 SQVTM, CDR2 ANQGSEA. Between the trimmed V and J ends, which lost 5 bases and 7 bases, there was a span of 9 bases. The CDR3 runs to 11 residues. The CDR3 sequence is CSVIRENEQFF. The CDR3 region has the DNA TGCAGCGTTATCAGGGAAAATGAGCAGTTCTTC.

V usage is TRBV6-1 and J usage is TRBJ2-7, with 10 bases aligning to TRBD1. V trimming: 8 bases; J trimming: 3 bases; junction bases outside the gene matches: 10. The germline V gene encodes CDR1 MNHNS and CDR2 SASEGT. This CDR3 region has 15 residues. The CDR3 DNA is TGTGCCAGCCAGAGATATCGGGACAGGGGCTACGAGCAGTACTTC. It encodes CASQRYRDRGYEQYF.